This T cell receptor beta chain was found in a study of cytomegalovirus exposure and HLA in healthy donors. Looking at the study overall: The same platform was used for the 120 validation repertoires and the approximately 700 first-cohort repertoires, a later analysis reported. Findings and limits, study-wide: Despite most TCR sequences being rare, some public TCRs occurred in many donors.

This CDR3 has 20 residues. In germline, CDR1 is SGHVS, CDR2 FNYEAQ. V lost 1 base, J lost 3 bases, and 19 bases stayed unmatched. Of note for this clone: Its antigen is unidentified.

Sequenced by immunoSEQ multiplex PCR; TCRdb stores in-frame clones only, minus some. The sample has some 260,000 clones, 90% seen once. This TCR derives from a woman in her twenties or thirties in good health and CMV-seronegative. Sequenced input: PBMCs. The V gene is TRBV7-6, the J gene TRBJ2-3; 7 nucleotides line up with TRBD2. CDR3 DNA sequence: TGTGCCAGCAGCTTAGGGTTCAGACCGATCCAACGGGAGGAAACAGATACGCAGTATTTT. It specifies CASSLGFRPIQREETDTQYF. Combining the CDR3 with reference TRBV7-6 and TRBJ2-3 gives the whole variable domain GAGVSQSPRYKVTKRGQDVALRCDPISGHVSLYWYRQALGQGPEFLTYFNYEAQQDKSGLPNDRFSAERPEGSISTLTIQRTEQRDSAMYRCASSLGFRPIQREETDTQYFGPGTRLTVL.